This TCR beta chain emerged from a study of T cells in localized non-small cell lung cancer. Overall study results and limits: Adjacent lung exhibited a median of 57 among the 100 most abundant tumor clones.

Sequenced by immunoSEQ multiplex PCR; TCRdb stores in-frame clones only, minus some. The data hold a few thousand clones, with 20% to 30% observed a single time. With respect to this clone: Its specificity is not known.

The CDR3 loop spans 15 amino acids. Per the germline V gene, CDR1 is SGHRS and CDR2 is YFSETQ. V lost 0 bases and J lost 0, with 9 bases in between. The source of this sequence is a man aged 40-75 years with stage II lung adenocarcinoma. The gene calls are TRBV5-1 and TRBJ1-1, with TRBD1 as a possible D gene (6 bases). The sequences come from normal lung tissue next to the tumor, collected before any cancer treatment. The CDR3 reads CASSLGSGVNTEAFF. The CDR3 DNA sequence: TGCGCCAGCAGCTTGGGGTCAGGGGTGAACACTGAAGCTTTCTTT.